Each of the 7 T cell receptor beta chains below was sequenced from the same sample in a study of T cell responses to AZD1222 COVID-19 vaccine. Sequencing was performed with immunoSEQ multiplex PCR; in TCRdb, only in-frame clones are kept and a portion is missing. This sample has some 120,000 clones, with about 90% found just once. The sample was peripheral blood, taken on day 0 of AZD1222 vaccination. The receptors derive from an adult in good health.

This clone was picked up one time. The chain employs TRBV11-3 and TRBJ2-2; D is perhaps TRBD1 or TRBD2 (5 bases each). The CDR3 loop spans 15 amino acids. V was trimmed by 5 bases and J by 2 bases, leaving 12 bases between them. The germline V gene encodes CDR1 SGHNT and CDR2 YENEEA. DNA of the CDR3: TGTGCCAGCAGCCCAATGGGGGTCAACACCGGGGAGCTGTTTTTT. Its translation is CASSPMGVNTGELFF.

The chain joins TRBV25-1 to TRBJ1-2; no firm D call. V lost 7 bases and J 6 bases, leaving 15 bases between the germline ends. This CDR3 spans 13 amino acids. Per the germline V gene, CDR1 is MGHDK and CDR2 is SYGVNS. CDR3 protein: CASTAVGFDGYTF. CDR3 sequence (DNA): TGTGCCAGCACCGCGGTAGGGTTCGATGGCTACACCTTC.

The chain combines TRBV5-4 with TRBJ2-5; 7 nucleotides align to TRBD1. This CDR3 is 13 amino acids long. V shed 3 bases and J 2 bases; nucleotides not matched to a gene: 1. Germline values: CDR1 SGHNT, CDR2 YYREEE (reference sequence). CDR3 in amino acids: CASSWDRQETQYF. The CDR3, as DNA: TGTGCCAGCAGCTGGGACAGACAAGAGACCCAGTACTTC.

This clone was detected once. The V call is TRBV28, the J call TRBJ2-7, with 8 nucleotides matching TRBD1. This CDR3 is built from 16 residues. The J segment lost 4 bases and the V segment lost 9 bases, leaving 17 bases of the junction unmatched. Germline V gene sequence: CDR1 MDHEN, CDR2 SYDVKM. The DNA of the CDR3 is TGTGCCAGTCATTCCCTCGGACAGGGCGTCGGATACGAGCAGTACTTC. Translating it yields CASHSLGQGVGYEQYF.

V gene TRBV28 combines with J gene TRBJ2-1, with TRBD2 matching over 10 bases. Germline CDR1 reads MDHEN; CDR2 reads SYDVKM. The V and J ends lost 6 bases and 4 bases, in that order; junction bases with no gene match: 9. The CDR3 consists of 16 residues. The CDR3 is CASSRLGLAEYNEQFF. CDR3 in DNA: TGTGCCAGCAGCCGCCTAGGACTAGCGGAATACAATGAGCAGTTCTTC.

The rearrangement joins TRBV19 to TRBJ1-6; a possible D gene is TRBD1 (5 bases). V shed 9 bases and J shed 5 bases, with 14 bases lying between them. The CDR3 has 14 residues. Germline V CDR1 and CDR2: LNHDA, SQIVND (reference sequence). The CDR3 loop reads CASKAGTDNSPLHF. The CDR3 DNA is TGTGCCAGCAAGGCCGGGACGGATAATTCACCCCTCCACTTT.

CDR3: CASTEDSGQHYGYTF. CDR3 DNA sequence: TGTGCCAGCACGGAGGATTCGGGACAGCACTATGGCTACACCTTC. The gene calls are TRBV2 and TRBJ1-2, with 7 bases that match TRBD1. CDR1 is SNHLY and CDR2 is FYNNEI in the germline V gene. This CDR3 is built from 15 residues. The trim removed 7 bases at V and 3 bases at J, leaving 11 bases unmatched.